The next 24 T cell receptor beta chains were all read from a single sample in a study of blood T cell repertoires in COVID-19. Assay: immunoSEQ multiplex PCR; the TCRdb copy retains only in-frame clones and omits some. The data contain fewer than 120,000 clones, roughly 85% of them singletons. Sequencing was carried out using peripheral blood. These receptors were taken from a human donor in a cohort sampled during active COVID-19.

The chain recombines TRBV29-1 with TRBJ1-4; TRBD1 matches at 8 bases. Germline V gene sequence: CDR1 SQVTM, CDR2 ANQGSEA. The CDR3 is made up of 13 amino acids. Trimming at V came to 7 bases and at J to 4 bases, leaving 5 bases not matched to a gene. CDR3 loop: CSASGQDNEKLFF. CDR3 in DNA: TGCAGCGCCTCGGGACAGGATAATGAAAAACTGTTTTTT. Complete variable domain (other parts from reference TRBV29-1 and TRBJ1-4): SAVISQKPSRDICQRGTSLTIQCQVDSQVTMMFWYRQQPGQSLTLIATANQGSEATYESGFVIDKFPISRPNLTFSTLTVSNMSPEDSSIYLCSASGQDNEKLFFGSGTQLSVL.

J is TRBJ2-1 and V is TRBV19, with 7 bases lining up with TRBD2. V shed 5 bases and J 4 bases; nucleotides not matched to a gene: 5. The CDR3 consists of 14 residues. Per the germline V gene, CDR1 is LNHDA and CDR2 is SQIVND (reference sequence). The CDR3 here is CASSLASGYNEQFF. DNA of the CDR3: TGTGCCAGTAGTCTGGCTAGCGGTTACAATGAGCAGTTCTTC.

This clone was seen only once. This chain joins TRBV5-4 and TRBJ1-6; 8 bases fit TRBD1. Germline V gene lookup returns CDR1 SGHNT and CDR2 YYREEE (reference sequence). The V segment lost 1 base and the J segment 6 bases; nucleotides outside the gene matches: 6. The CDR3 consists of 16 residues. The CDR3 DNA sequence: TGTGCCAGCAGCTTGTTCCCCGGACAGGGTAATTCACCCCTCCACTTT. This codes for CASSLFPGQGNSPLHF.

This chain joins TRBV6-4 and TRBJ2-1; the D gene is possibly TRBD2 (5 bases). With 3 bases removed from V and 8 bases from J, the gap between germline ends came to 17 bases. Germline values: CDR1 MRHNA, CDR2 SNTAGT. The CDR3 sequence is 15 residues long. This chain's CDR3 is CASSEMSGSIYEQFF. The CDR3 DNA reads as TGTGCCAGCAGTGAAATGTCGGGGTCGATCTATGAGCAGTTCTTC.

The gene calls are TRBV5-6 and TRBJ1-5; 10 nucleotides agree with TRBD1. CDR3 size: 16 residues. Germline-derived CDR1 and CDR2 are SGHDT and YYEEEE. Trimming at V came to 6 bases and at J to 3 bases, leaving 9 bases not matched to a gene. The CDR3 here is CASTLGQGYSNQPQHF. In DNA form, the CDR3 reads TGTGCCAGCACCCTGGGACAGGGGTACTCCAATCAGCCCCAGCATTTT.

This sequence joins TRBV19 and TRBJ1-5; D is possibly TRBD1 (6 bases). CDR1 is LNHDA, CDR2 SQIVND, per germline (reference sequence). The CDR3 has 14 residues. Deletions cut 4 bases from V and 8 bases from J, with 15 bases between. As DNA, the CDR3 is TGTGCCAGTAGTAAATGGGGGCTCGGTGAGCCCCAGCATTTT. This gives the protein CASSKWGLGEPQHF.

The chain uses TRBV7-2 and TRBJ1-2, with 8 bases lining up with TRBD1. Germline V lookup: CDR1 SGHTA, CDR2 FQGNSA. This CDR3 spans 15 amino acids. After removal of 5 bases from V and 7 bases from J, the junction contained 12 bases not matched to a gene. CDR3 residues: CASSLFYGQGPGYTF. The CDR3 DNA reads TGTGCCAGCAGCCTGTTCTATGGACAGGGACCTGGCTACACCTTC. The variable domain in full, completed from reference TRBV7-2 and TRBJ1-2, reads GAGVSQSPSNKVTEKGKDVELRCDPISGHTALYWYRQSLGQGLEFLIYFQGNSAPDKSGLPSDRFSAERTGGSVSTLTIQRTQQEDSAVYLCASSLFYGQGPGYTFGSGTRLTVV.

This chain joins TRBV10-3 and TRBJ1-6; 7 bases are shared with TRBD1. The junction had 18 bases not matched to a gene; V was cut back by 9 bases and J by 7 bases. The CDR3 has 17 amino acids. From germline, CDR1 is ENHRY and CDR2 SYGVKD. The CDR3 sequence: CAIQQGSGAAKNSPLHF. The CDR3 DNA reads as TGTGCCATTCAACAGGGGTCGGGGGCTGCGAAAAATTCACCCCTCCACTTT.

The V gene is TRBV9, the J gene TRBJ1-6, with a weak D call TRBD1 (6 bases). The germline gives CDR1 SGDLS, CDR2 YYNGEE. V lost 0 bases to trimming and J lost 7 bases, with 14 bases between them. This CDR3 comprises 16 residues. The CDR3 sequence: CASSVDGGGGNSPLHF. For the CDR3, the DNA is TGTGCCAGCAGCGTAGACGGGGGGGGCGGCAATTCACCCCTCCACTTT.

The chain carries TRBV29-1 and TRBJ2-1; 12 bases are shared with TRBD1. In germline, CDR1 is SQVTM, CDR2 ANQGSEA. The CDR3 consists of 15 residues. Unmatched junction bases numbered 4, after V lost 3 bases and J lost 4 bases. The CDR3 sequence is CSVEGQGARYNEQFF. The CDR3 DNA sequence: TGCAGCGTTGAGGGACAGGGGGCGAGGTACAATGAGCAGTTCTTC.

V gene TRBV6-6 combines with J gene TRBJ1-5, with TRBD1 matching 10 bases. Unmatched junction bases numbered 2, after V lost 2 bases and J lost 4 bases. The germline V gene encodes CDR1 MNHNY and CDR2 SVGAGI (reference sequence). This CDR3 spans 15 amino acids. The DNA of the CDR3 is TGTGCCAGCAGTTACCCGGGACAGGGGAATCAGCCCCAGCATTTT. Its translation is CASSYPGQGNQPQHF.

The CDR3 DNA follows: TGTGCCAGCAGTCTCCCGGCGGGTCACTATGGCTACACCTTC. Amino acid sequence: CASSLPAGHYGYTF. The V and J genes are TRBV28 and TRBJ1-2, with D uncertain. V was pared by 5 bases and J by 3 bases, with 13 bases between. The germline gives CDR1 MDHEN, CDR2 SYDVKM. CDR3 length: 14 residues.

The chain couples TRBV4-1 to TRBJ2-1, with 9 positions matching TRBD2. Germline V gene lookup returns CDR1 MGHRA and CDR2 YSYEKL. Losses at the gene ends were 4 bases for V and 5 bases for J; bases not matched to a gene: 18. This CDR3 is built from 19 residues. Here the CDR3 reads CASSPLGLAGPLGDNEQFF. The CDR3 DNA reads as TGCGCCAGCAGCCCGTTAGGGCTAGCGGGACCCCTAGGGGACAATGAGCAGTTCTTC.

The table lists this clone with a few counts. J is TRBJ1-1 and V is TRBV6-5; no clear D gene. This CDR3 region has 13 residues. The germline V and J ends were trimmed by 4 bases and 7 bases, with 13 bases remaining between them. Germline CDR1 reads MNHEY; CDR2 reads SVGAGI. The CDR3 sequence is CASSSPGSFEAFF. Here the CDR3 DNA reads TGTGCCAGCAGTTCTCCCGGGAGCTTTGAAGCTTTCTTT.

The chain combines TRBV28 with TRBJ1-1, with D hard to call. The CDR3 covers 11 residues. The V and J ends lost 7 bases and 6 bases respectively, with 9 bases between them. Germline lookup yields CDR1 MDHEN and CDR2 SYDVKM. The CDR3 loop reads CASIGGPEAFF. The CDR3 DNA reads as TGTGCCAGCATTGGAGGCCCTGAAGCTTTCTTT.

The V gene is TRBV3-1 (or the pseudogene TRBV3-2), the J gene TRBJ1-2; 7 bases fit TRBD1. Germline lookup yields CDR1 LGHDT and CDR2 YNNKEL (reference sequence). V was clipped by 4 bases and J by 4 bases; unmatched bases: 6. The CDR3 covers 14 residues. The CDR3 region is CASSPGGTIYGYTF. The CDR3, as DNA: TGTGCCAGCAGCCCAGGGGGAACTATCTATGGCTACACCTTC.

The CDR3: CASSLGTGIKSGANVLTF. CDR3 nucleotides: TGCGCCAGCAGTTTAGGTACAGGGATAAAGTCTGGGGCCAACGTCCTGACTTTC. The chain has TRBV5-1 and TRBJ2-6; perhaps TRBD1 as D (6 bases). The V end lost 5 bases, the J end lost 1 base, and 19 bases lay between the germline ends. Germline-derived CDR1 and CDR2 are SGHRS and YFSETQ. CDR3 length: 18 residues.

CDR3 sequence: CASSLDLGIMGSNEQFF. The CDR3 coding sequence is TGTGCCAGCAGCTTAGATCTGGGGATCATGGGGAGCAATGAGCAGTTCTTC. This rearrangement joins TRBV11-2 to TRBJ2-1; weak D call: TRBD2 (5 bases). Germline lookup yields CDR1 SGHAT and CDR2 FQNNGV. With 0 bases removed from V and 6 bases from J, the gap between germline ends came to 18 bases. The CDR3 extends over 17 amino acids.

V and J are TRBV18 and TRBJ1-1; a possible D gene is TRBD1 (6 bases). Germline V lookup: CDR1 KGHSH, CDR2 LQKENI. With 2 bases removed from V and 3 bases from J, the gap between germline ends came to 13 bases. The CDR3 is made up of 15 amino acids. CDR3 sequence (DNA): TGTGCCAGCTCACCAATGGACAGTTTGCACACTGAAGCTTTCTTT. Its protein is CASSPMDSLHTEAFF.

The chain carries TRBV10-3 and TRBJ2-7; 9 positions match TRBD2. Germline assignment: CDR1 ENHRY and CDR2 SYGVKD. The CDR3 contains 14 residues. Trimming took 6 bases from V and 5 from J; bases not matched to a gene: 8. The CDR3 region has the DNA TGTGCCATCAGGACAGCGGGAGGAGGCAACGAGCAGTACTTC. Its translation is CAIRTAGGGNEQYF.

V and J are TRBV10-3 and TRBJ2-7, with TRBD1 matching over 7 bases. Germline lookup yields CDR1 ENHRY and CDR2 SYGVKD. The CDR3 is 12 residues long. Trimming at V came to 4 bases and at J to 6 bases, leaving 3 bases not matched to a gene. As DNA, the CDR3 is TGTGCCATCAGTGTCGACAGGGCCGAGCAGTACTTC. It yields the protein CAISVDRAEQYF.

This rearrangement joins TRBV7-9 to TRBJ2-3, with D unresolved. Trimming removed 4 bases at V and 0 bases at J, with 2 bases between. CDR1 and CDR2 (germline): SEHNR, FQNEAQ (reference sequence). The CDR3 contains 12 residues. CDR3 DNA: TGTGCCAGCAGCTCTAGCACAGATACGCAGTATTTT. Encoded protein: CASSSSTDTQYF.

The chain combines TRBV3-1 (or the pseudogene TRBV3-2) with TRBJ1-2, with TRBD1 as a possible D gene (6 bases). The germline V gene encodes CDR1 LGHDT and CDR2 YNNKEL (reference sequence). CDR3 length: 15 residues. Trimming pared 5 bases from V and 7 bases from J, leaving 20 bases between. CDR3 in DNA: TGTGCCAGCAGCGCCTTTAGGGGTGGGGGGGCTGGCTACACCTTC. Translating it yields CASSAFRGGGAGYTF.

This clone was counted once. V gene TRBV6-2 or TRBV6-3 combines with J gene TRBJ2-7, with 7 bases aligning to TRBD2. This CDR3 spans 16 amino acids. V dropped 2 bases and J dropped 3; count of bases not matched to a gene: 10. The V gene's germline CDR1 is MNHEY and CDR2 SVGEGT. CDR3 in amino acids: CASSYILQRGLYEQYF. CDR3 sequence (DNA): TGTGCCAGCAGTTACATTTTGCAGCGGGGACTCTACGAGCAGTACTTC.